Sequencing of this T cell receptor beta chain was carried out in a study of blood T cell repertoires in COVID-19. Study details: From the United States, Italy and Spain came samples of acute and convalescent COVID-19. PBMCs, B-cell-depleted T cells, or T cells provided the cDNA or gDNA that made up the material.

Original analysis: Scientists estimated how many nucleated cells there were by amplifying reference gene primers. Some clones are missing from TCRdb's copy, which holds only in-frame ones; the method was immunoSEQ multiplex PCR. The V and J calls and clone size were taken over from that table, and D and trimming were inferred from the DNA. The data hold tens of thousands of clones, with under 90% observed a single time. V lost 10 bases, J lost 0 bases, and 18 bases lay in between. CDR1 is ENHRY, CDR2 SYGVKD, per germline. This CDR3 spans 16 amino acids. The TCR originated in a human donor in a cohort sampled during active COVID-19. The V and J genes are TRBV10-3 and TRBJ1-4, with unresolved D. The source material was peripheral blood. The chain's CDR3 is CATADIDGPTNEKLFF. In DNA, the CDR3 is TGTGCCACCGCCGACATCGATGGCCCAACTAATGAAAAACTGTTTTTT.